This T cell receptor beta chain was sequenced during a study of immune reconstitution after stem cell transplant in scleroderma (dated by TCRdb to about 2017). The CDR3 measures 15 amino acids from cysteine to phenylalanine. Only the CDR3 DNA stays, 45 bases, in frame from base 1. CDR1 SQVTM and CDR2 ANQGSEA are derived from the germline V gene. V gives up 4 bases and J gives up 0 bases, and the segment between their germline ends measures 14 bases. This clonotype is judged medium-sized (0.01 to 0.1%). What antigen it recognizes has not been identified. Nothing much larger sits one base from this clone, and base qualities are not available. The library relied on RT-PCR. TCRdb lists the instrument as Illumina MiSeq. The raw public reads went through TCRdb reprocessing: fastp at Q25, MiXCR clone calling, in-frame beta chains kept. Identical CDR3 protein sequences are pooled into one entry, listed with their most common genes and DNA. Recorded for this sample are 5,000 or so distinct CDR3 sequences; 8.5% of them occurred a single time. Roughly 4.2% of the sample is in the top ten clones.

The sequence links TRBV29-1 to TRBJ2-3; the D gene may be TRBD1 or TRBD2, since each aligns over 5 bases. Specimen collection occurred before or after autologous hematopoietic stem cell transplantation (not recorded which). The TCR originated in a male donor with systemic sclerosis. CDR3 protein: CSVVVGEISTDTQYF. At the DNA level, the sequence is TGCAGCGTTGTAGTGGGGGAGATTAGCACAGATACGCAGTATTTT.